This T cell receptor (beta chain) is drawn from a study of molecular identifiers for immune sequencing clone quantification. CDR1 SSHAT and CDR2 FNYEAQ come from the germline V gene (reference sequence). CDR3 length: 13 amino acids. Study-level results: Jurkat TCR RNA from one cell was spiked into about a million naive cells, and it was reportedly detectable there.

A CD8+CD4-CCR7+CD45RA+ phenotype served as the sorting definition for naive CD8 T cells. Previously published methods and listed TCR primers were used for the bulk TCR libraries. A single record per CDR3 protein comes from TCRdb applying MiXCR to the PCR reads. The table has more than 550,000 distinct CDR3 sequences, 25% seen once. On this clonotype itself: Its target is not known. The junction departs from the called germline gene at one end, perhaps through a read error.

The TCR originated in a human donor in good health. Some libraries in this study had Jurkat cell RNA spiked in. The chain uses TRBV7-7 and TRBJ2-3; D remains ambiguous. Source material: naive CD8+ T cells from blood, with Jurkat cell RNA spiked in. Documented subset: FACS-sorted CD8+CD4-CCR7+CD45RA+ naive T cells. CDR3 protein: CASSAAPADTQYF. CDR3 sequence (DNA): TGTGCTAGCAGCGCGGCGCCTGCAGATACGCAGTATTTT.